This TCR beta chain was found in a study of control samples from healthy donors and cancer patients. Profiling relied on immunoSEQ multiplex PCR, and the TCRdb table lists in-frame clones only, not all of them. The data contain 60,000 to 70,000 clones, over 75% of them singletons. On this clone: This same CDR3 is encoded by further DNA sequences in the sample.

The source is a man aged 35 to 55 in good health. Sequenced material: blood.

The CDR3 region has the DNA TGTGCCAGCAGTTTATCGTCCGGGGAGCTGTTTTTT. This gives the protein CASSLSSGELFF. The rearrangement links TRBV27 to TRBJ2-2; no definite D call. The CDR3 extends over 12 amino acids. The ends were cut back, 0 bases at V and 6 bases at J, with 2 bases in the middle. Per germline, CDR1 MNHEY and CDR2 SMNVEV (reference sequence).